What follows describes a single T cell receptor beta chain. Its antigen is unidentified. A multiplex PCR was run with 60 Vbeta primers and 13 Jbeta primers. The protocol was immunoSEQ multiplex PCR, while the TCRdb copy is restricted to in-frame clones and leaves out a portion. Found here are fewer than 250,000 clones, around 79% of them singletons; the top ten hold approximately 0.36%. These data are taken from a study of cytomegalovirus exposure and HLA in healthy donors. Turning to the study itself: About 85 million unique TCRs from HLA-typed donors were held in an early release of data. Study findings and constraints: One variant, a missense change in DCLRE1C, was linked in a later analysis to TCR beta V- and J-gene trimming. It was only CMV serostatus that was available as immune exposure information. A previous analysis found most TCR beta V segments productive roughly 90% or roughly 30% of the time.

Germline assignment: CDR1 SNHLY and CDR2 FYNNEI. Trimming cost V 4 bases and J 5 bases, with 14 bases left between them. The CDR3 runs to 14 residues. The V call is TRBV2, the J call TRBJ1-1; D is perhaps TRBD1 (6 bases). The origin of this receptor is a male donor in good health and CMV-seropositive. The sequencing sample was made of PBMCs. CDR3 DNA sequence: TGTGCCAGCAGTGGCCAGGGGCGTAGGACTGAAGCTTTCTTT. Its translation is CASSGQGRRTEAFF.